The 13 T cell receptor beta chains presented below share a single source sample, sequenced in a study of blood T cell repertoires in COVID-19. The assay was immunoSEQ multiplex PCR, and TCRdb's table has in-frame clones only and misses some. Found here are roughly 230,000 clones, around 87% of them singletons; the top ten hold roughly 7.2%. Specimen: PBMCs or T cells enriched from blood (not recorded which). These receptors were obtained from a man aged 30-40 years in a cohort exposed to, infected with or recovered from COVID-19 (not recorded which).

The genes are TRBV6-2 or TRBV6-3 and TRBJ1-6; the D gene is possibly TRBD1 (6 bases). The CDR3 spans 16 residues. The V end lost 2 bases, the J end lost 7 bases, and 15 bases lay between the germline ends. Looked up from germline, CDR1 is MNHEY and CDR2 is SVGEGT. The CDR3 DNA reads TGTGCCAGCAGTTACCCGATGACAGGCCTGAATTCACCCCTCCACTTT. Encoded protein: CASSYPMTGLNSPLHF.

V and J are TRBV18 and TRBJ2-7, with TRBD1 identical over 11 bases. Germline CDR1 and CDR2: KGHSH and LQKENI. The V segment lost 2 bases and the J segment 6 bases; nucleotides outside the gene matches: 3. The CDR3 spans 14 residues. CDR3 coding DNA: TGTGCCAGCTCACCATATGGGACAGGGGGCGAGCAGTACTTC. It encodes CASSPYGTGGEQYF.

The gene calls are TRBV10-3 and TRBJ2-7; TRBD2 matches 9 bases. The V gene end was trimmed by 8 bases and the J gene end by 3 bases; junction bases not matched to a gene: 5. Germline loops: CDR1 ENHRY, CDR2 SYGVKD. The CDR3 runs 13 residues. CDR3 in amino acids: CAIGPAGGYEQYF. CDR3 nucleotide sequence: TGTGCCATCGGGCCAGCGGGAGGCTACGAGCAGTACTTC.

The chain employs TRBV5-1 and TRBJ2-7, with no clear D. V shed 0 bases and J shed 2 bases, with 15 bases lying between them. Germline V gene sequence: CDR1 SGHRS, CDR2 YFSETQ. This CDR3 region has 16 residues. CDR3 amino acids: CASSLDRVRRTYEQYF. In nucleotides, the CDR3 is TGCGCCAGCAGCTTGGATCGGGTTCGGAGAACCTACGAGCAGTACTTC.

This clone occurred once. The rearrangement uses TRBV28 and TRBJ2-3; D might be TRBD2 (5 bases). The germline V gene has CDR1 MDHEN and CDR2 SYDVKM. V shed 1 base and J shed 0 bases, with 11 bases lying between them. The CDR3 runs to 16 residues. The DNA for the CDR3 is TGTGCCAGCAGTTTATTTAACGGGATCAGCACAGATACGCAGTATTTT. Encoded protein: CASSLFNGISTDTQYF.

This chain joins TRBV9 and TRBJ2-1; maybe TRBD2 (6 bases). V lost 4 bases, J lost 0 bases, and 17 bases lay in between. CDR1 and CDR2 from the germline V gene are SGDLS and YYNGEE. The CDR3 covers 17 residues. The CDR3 nucleotides are TGTGCCAGCAGCCCTCTAAGCGGGCGAAGCTCCTACAATGAGCAGTTCTTC. It codes for CASSPLSGRSSYNEQFF.

This sequence joins TRBV6-1 and TRBJ2-2; 12 bases are a match to TRBD1. The V gene end was trimmed by 4 bases and the J gene end by 4 bases; junction bases not matched to a gene: 4. From germline, CDR1 is MNHNS and CDR2 SASEGT. The length of the CDR3 is 16 residues. As DNA, the CDR3 is TGTGCCAGCAGTGGGCGGGACAGGGGGCGCACCGGGGAGCTGTTTTTT. Encoded protein: CASSGRDRGRTGELFF.

This clone was found a few times. The chain joins TRBV19 to TRBJ1-1; D may be TRBD1 (6 bases). The V and J ends lost 7 bases and 4 bases respectively, with 13 bases between them. CDR1 is LNHDA, CDR2 SQIVND, per germline (reference sequence). This CDR3 is built from 13 residues. The CDR3 is CASTGRGVTEAFF. CDR3 DNA sequence: TGTGCCAGTACCGGCAGGGGCGTCACTGAAGCTTTCTTT. The full variable domain, its missing parts supplied by reference TRBV19 and TRBJ1-1, is DGGITQSPKYLFRKEGQNVTLSCEQNLNHDAMYWYRQDPGQGLRLIYYSQIVNDFQKGDIAEGYSVSREKKESFPLTVTSAQKNPTAFYLCASTGRGVTEAFFGQGTRLTVV.

The chain carries TRBV9 and TRBJ2-4, with D perhaps matching TRBD2 (6 bases). CDR1 is SGDLS, CDR2 YYNGEE, per germline. V was clipped by 4 bases and J by 8 bases, with 19 bases between them. The CDR3 is made up of 15 amino acids. The CDR3 loop reads CASSRRSGDLYIQYF. CDR3 nucleotides: TGTGCCAGCAGCCGTAGGTCGGGGGACCTGTACATTCAGTACTTC.

This rearrangement joins TRBV6-5 to TRBJ2-7; 7 nucleotides align to TRBD1. CDR1 is MNHEY and CDR2 is SVGAGI in the germline V gene. Trimming removed 6 bases from V and 2 bases from J; junction bases left unmatched: 7. The CDR3 loop spans 14 amino acids. The CDR3 DNA reads TGTGCCAGCAGCAACAACAGGGGTACCTACGAGCAGTACTTC. Encoded protein: CASSNNRGTYEQYF.

V is TRBV5-4 and J is TRBJ2-2; no reliable D call. The CDR3 is 15 amino acids. Trimming stripped 1 base from V and 4 bases from J, with 11 bases between. CDR1 is SGHNT, CDR2 YYREEE, per germline (reference sequence). The CDR3 sequence is CASSLFQIPTGELFF. The CDR3 bases are TGTGCCAGCAGCTTGTTTCAGATCCCCACCGGGGAGCTGTTTTTT.

The chain combines TRBV28 with TRBJ1-2; D is uncertain. Trimming pared 8 bases from V and 2 bases from J, leaving 12 bases between. Looked up from germline, CDR1 is MDHEN and CDR2 is SYDVKM. The CDR3 covers 13 residues. CDR3 region: CASSSLSNYGYTF. The DNA of the CDR3 is TGTGCCAGCTCCAGTCTCTCCAACTATGGCTACACCTTC.

This CDR3 is CASSSRDSSHYYEQYF. DNA for the CDR3: TGTGCCAGCAGCAGCAGGGACTCCTCCCATTACTACGAGCAGTACTTC. The V call is TRBV9, the J call TRBJ2-7, with a weak D call TRBD2 (6 bases). In germline, CDR1 is SGDLS, CDR2 YYNGEE. This CDR3 is 16 amino acids long. The V and J ends lost 4 bases and 3 bases respectively, with 20 bases between them.